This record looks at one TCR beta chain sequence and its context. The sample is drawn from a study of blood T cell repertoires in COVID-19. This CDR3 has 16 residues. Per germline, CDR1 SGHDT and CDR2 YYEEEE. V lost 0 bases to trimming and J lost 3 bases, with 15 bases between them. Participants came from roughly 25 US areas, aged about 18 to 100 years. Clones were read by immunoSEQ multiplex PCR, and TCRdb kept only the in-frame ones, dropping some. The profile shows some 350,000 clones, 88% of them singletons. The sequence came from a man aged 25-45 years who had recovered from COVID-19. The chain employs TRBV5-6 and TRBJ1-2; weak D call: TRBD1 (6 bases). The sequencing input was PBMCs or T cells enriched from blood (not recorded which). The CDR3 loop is CASSLEIGGRDYGYTF. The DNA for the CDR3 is TGTGCCAGCAGCTTGGAGATAGGGGGAAGGGACTATGGCTACACCTTC.